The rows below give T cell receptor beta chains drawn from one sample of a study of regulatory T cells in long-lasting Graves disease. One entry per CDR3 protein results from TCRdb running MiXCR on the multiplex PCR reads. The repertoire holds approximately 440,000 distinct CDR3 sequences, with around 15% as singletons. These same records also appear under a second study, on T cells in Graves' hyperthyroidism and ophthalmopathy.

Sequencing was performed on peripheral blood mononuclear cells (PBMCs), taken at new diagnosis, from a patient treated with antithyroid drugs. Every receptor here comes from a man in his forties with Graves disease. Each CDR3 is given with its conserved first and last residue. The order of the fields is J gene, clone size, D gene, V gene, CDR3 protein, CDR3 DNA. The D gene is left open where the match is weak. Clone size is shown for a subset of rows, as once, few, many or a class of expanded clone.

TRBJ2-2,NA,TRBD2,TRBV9,CASSVSAGGNTGELFF,TGTGCCAGCAGCGTTTCAGCGGGAGGGAACACCGGGGAGCTGTTTTTT
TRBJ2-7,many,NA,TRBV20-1,CSARSPGVHEQYF,TGCAGTGCCCGATCTCCCGGGGTCCACGAGCAGTACTTC
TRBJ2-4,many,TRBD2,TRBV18,CASSPFAGADIQYF,TGTGCCAGCTCACCTTTTGCGGGAGCTGACATTCAGTACTTC
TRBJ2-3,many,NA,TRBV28,CASSSPGVVTDTQYF,TGTGCCAGCAGTTCCCCGGGAGTTGTCACAGATACGCAGTATTTT
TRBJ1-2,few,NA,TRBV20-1,CSAVGSRATGYTF,TGCAGTGCTGTAGGAAGCCGGGCCACCGGCTACACCTTC
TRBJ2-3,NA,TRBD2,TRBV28,CASSITSGRRTDTQYF,TGTGCCAGCAGTATCACTAGCGGGAGGAGAACAGATACGCAGTATTTT
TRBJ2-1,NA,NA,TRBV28,CASGFPRGLNEQFF,TGTGCCAGCGGTTTCCCGCGGGGCCTAAATGAGCAGTTCTTC
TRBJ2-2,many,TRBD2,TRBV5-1,CASSPGLAVITGELFF,TGCGCCAGCAGCCCCGGACTAGCGGTAATCACCGGGGAGCTGTTTTTT
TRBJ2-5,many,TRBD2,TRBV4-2,CASSQARGRGAETQYF,TGTGCCAGCAGCCAAGCACGCGGGAGAGGGGCAGAGACCCAGTACTTC
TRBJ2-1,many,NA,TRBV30,CAWTSGSPGQFF,TGTGCCTGGACTTCGGGGTCCCCCGGGCAGTTCTTC
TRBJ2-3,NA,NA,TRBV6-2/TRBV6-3,CASKKLVGSRDTQYF,TGTGCCAGCAAAAAACTAGTGGGCTCACGAGATACGCAGTATTTT
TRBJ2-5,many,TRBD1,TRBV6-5,CASSWGQGALETQYF,TGTGCCAGCAGTTGGGGACAGGGGGCCTTGGAGACCCAGTACTTC
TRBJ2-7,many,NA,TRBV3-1,CASSPGSGSYEQYF,TGTGCCAGCAGCCCCGGGAGCGGCTCCTACGAGCAGTACTTC
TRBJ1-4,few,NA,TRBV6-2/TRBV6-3,CASSTGWRENRLFF,TGTGCCAGCAGCACCGGCTGGAGGGAGAATAGACTGTTTTTT
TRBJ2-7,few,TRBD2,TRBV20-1,CSARSGLAGGVYEQYF,TGCAGTGCTAGATCGGGACTAGCGGGAGGGGTCTACGAGCAGTACTTC
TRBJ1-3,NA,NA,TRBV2,CASSELIRGNTIYF,TGTGCCAGCAGCGAACTAATAAGGGGAAACACCATATATTTT
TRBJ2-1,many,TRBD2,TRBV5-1,CASSPWGREVNEQFF,TGCGCCAGCAGCCCGTGGGGGCGGGAGGTGAATGAGCAGTTCTTC
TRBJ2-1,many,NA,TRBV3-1,CASSQVFSSEQFF,TGTGCCAGCAGCCAAGTCTTCAGCAGTGAGCAGTTCTTC
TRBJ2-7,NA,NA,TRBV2,CASSPKTGTYEQYF,TGTGCCAGCAGCCCCAAGACGGGAACCTACGAGCAGTACTTC
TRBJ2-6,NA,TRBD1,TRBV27,CASSLPGQGSGANVLTF,TGTGCCAGCAGTTTACCGGGACAGGGTTCTGGGGCCAACGTCCTGACTTTC
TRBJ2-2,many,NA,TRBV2,CASSTRGSNTGELFF,TGTGCCAGCAGTACTAGGGGCTCAAACACCGGGGAGCTGTTTTTT
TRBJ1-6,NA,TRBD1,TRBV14,CASSPRTGGYSPLHF,TGTGCCAGCAGCCCTCGGACAGGGGGATATTCACCCCTCCACTTT
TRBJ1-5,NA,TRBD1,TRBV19,CASSIGTGVFQPQHF,TGTGCCAGTAGTATTGGAACAGGGGTTTTTCAGCCCCAGCATTTT
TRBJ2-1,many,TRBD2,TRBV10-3,CAISETSGYNEQFF,TGTGCCATCAGTGAAACTAGCGGCTACAATGAGCAGTTCTTC
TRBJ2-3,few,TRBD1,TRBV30,CAWSGGDSSTDTQYF,TGTGCCTGGAGTGGAGGGGACAGCTCCACAGATACGCAGTATTTT
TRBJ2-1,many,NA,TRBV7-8,CASSPDNDEQFF,TGTGCCAGCAGCCCCGATAATGATGAGCAGTTCTTC
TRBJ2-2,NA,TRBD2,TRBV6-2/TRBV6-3,CASRTLLLGTSRLPVAGELFF,TGTGCCAGCAGAACACTTCTCCTCGGGACTAGCCGACTTCCAGTGGCCGGGGAGCTGTTTTTT
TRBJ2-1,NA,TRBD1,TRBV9,CASSAQGAVHNEQFF,TGTGCCAGCAGCGCACAGGGGGCTGTCCACAATGAGCAGTTCTTC
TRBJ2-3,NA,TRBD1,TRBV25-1,CASSEPRQGSDTQYF,TGTGCCAGCAGTGAACCACGACAGGGTTCAGATACGCAGTATTTT
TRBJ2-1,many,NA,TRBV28,CASSFSGTHNEQFF,TGTGCCAGCAGTTTCTCCGGGACTCACAATGAGCAGTTCTTC
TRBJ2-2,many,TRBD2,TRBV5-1,CASSSGLAAPNTGELFF,TGCGCCAGCAGCTCAGGACTAGCAGCGCCGAACACCGGGGAGCTGTTTTTT
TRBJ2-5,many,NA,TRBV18,CASSPDQRTQYF,TGTGCCAGCTCACCGGACCAGCGGACCCAGTACTTC
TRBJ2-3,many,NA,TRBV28,CASSWGADTQYF,TGTGCCAGCAGCTGGGGAGCTGATACGCAGTATTTT
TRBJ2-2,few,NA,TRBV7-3,CASRRDRNTGELFF,TGTGCCAGCAGGCGGGACAGGAACACCGGGGAGCTGTTTTTT
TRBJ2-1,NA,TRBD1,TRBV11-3,CASSSGTGRYNEQFF,TGTGCCAGCAGTTCGGGGACAGGGCGATACAATGAGCAGTTCTTC